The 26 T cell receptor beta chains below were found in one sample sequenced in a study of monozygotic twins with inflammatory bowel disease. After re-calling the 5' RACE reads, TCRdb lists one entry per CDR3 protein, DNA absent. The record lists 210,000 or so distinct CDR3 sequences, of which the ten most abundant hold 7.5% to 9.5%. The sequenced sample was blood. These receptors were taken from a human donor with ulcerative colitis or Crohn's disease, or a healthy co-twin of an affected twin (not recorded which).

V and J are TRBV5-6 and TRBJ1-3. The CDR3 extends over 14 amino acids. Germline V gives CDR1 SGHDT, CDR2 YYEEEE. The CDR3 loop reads CASSLQGTGNTIYF.

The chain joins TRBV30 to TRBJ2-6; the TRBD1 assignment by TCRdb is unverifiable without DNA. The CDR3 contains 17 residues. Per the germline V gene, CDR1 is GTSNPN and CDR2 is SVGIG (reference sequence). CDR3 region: CAWRRGQGIPGANVLTF.

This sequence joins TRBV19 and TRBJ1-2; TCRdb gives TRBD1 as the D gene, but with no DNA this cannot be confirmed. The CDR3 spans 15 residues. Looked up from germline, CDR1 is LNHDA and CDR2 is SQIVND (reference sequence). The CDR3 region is CASSLATPRNYGYTF.

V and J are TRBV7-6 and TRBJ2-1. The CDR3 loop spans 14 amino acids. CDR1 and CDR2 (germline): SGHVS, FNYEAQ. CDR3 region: CASSLGANFDEQFF.

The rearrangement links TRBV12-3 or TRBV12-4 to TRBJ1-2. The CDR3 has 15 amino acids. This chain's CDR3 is CASSSSGTANYGYTF.

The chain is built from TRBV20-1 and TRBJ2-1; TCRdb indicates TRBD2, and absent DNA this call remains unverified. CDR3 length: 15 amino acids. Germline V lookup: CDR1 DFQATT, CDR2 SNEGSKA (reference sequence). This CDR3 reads CSARTSGSSYNEQFF.

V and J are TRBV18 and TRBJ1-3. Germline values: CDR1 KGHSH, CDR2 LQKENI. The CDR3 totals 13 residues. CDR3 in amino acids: CASSPFDGYTIYF. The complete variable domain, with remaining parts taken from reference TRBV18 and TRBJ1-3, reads NAGVMQNPRHLVRRRGQEARLRCSPMKGHSHVYWYRQLPEEGLKFMVYLQKENIIDESGMPKERFSAEFPKEGPSILRIQQVVRGDSAAYFCASSPFDGYTIYFGEGSWLTVV.

Here the CDR3 reads CASKERGRTQYF. This sequence joins TRBV3-1 and TRBJ2-5; TCRdb names TRBD2, which stays unverified in the absence of DNA. The CDR3 has 12 residues. Germline V gives CDR1 LGHDT, CDR2 YNNKEL (reference sequence).

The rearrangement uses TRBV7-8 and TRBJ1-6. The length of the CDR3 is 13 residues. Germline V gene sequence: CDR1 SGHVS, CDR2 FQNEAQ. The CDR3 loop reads CASSAAVGIPLHF. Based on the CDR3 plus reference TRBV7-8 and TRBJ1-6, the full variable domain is GAGVSQSPRYKVAKRGQDVALRCDPISGHVSLFWYQQALGQGPEFLTYFQNEAQLDKSGLPSDRFFAERPEGSVSTLKIQRTQQEDSAVYLCASSAAVGIPLHFGNGTRLTVT.

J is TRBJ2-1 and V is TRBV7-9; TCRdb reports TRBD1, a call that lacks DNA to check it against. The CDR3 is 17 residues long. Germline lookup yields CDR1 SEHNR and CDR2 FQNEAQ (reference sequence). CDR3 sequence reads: CASSLYTGGNSYNEQFF.

The CDR3 loop reads CASSQRLFGDTQYF. This chain joins TRBV4-1 and TRBJ2-3. The germline CDR1 and CDR2 sequences are MGHRA and YSYEKL. This CDR3 comprises 14 residues.

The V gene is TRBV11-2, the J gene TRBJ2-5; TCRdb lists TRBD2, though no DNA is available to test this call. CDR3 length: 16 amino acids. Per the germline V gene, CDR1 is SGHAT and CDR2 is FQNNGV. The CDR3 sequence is CASSSYRAHPQETQYF.

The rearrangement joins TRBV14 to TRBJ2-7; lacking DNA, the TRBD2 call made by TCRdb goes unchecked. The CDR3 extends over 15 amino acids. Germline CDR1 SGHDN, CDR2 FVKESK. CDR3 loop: CASSQAPGLTYEQYF.

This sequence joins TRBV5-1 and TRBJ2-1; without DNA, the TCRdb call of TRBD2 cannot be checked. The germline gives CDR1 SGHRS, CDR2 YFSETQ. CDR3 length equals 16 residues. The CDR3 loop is CASSPEWASGRSEQFF.

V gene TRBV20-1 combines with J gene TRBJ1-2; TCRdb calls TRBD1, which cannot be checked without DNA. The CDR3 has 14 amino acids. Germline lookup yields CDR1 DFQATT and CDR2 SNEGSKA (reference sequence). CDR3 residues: CSASEYRATKGYTF.

The CDR3 loop reads CASSYSIEPGGSPLHF. The J gene is TRBJ1-6, the V gene TRBV6-5; the D call from TCRdb, TRBD1, cannot be confirmed without DNA. CDR3 length: 16 residues. The germline gives CDR1 MNHEY, CDR2 SVGAGI.

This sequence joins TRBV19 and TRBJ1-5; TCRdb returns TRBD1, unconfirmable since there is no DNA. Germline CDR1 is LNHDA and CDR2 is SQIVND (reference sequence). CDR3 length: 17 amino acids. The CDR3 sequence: CASSTYGTGNSNQPQHF.

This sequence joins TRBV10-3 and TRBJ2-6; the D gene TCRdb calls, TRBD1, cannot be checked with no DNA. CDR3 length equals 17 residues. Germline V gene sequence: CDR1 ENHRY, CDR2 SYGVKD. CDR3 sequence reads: CAITPGQGAPGANVLTF.

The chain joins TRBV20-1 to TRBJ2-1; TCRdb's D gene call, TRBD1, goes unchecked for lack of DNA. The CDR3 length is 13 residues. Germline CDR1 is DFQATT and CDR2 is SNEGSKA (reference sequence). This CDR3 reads CSARGQGENEQFF.

CDR3 protein: CASSRDADYGYTF. This rearrangement joins TRBV4-2 to TRBJ1-2. CDR1 is LGHNA and CDR2 is YNFKEQ in the germline V gene. This CDR3 is built from 13 residues.

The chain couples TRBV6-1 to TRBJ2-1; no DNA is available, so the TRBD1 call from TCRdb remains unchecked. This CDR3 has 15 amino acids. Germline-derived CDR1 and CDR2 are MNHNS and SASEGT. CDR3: CASSDKGERYDEQFF.

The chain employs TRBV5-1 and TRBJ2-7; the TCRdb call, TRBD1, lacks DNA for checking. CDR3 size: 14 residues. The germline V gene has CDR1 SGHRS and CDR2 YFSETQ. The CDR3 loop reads CASSVSGTPVEQYF.

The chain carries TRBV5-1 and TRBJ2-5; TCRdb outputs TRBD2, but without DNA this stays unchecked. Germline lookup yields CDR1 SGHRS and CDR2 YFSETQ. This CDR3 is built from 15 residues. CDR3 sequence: CASRSRGGPEETQYF.

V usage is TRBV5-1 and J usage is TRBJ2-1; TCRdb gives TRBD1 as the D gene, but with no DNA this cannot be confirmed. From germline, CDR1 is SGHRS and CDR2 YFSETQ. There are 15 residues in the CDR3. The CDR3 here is CASKTGTGALNEQFF. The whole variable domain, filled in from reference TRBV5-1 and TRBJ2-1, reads KAGVTQTPRYLIKTRGQQVTLSCSPISGHRSVSWYQQTPGQGLQFLFEYFSETQRNKGNFPGRFSGRQFSNSRSEMNVSTLELGDSALYLCASKTGTGALNEQFFGPGTRLTVL.

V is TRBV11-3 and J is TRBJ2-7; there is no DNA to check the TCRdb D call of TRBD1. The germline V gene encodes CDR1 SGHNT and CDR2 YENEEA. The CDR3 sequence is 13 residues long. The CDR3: CASSHRGNDEQYF.

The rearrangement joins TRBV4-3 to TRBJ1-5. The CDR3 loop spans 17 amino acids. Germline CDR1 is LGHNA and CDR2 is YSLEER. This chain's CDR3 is CASSQESLLGGNQPQHF.